These 27 T cell receptor beta chains share one sample of origin, sequenced in a study of shared clonotypes between healthy human individuals. Naive CD8 cells lacked CD45RO, underwent positive selection for CCR7 and left out terminally differentiated effector memory CD45RA+ cells. Method: immunoSEQ multiplex PCR; TCRdb's copy keeps in-frame clones and lacks some. The sample contains about 2.1 million clones, around 93% of which appear only once. Input material: naive CD8+ T cells from PBMCs. Source of these receptors: a man aged 18 to 30 in good health. Some clones in this sample may be carry-over from other donors' samples.

This clone was recorded only once. In nucleotides, the CDR3 is TGCGCCAGCAGCTTGGGGCCCCAGCCCCAAGAGACCCAGTACTTC. It is translated as CASSLGPQPQETQYF. J is TRBJ2-5 and V is TRBV5-1; no clear D gene. Trimming shortened V by 0 bases and J by 1 base, and 10 bases separated the two germline ends. The germline gives CDR1 SGHRS, CDR2 YFSETQ. The CDR3 has 15 residues.

The V call is TRBV4-1, the J call TRBJ2-3, with D perhaps matching TRBD1 (8 bases). Germline V lookup: CDR1 MGHRA, CDR2 YSYEKL. V was pared by 4 bases and J by 2 bases, with 16 bases between. The length of the CDR3 is 16 residues. CDR3 sequence: CASSPRQGRDTDTQYF. CDR3 coding DNA: TGCGCCAGCAGCCCCCGACAGGGGAGGGACACAGATACGCAGTATTTT.

V gene TRBV27 combines with J gene TRBJ2-4, with 14 nucleotides matching TRBD2. Trimming took 2 bases from V and 8 from J; bases not matched to a gene: 14. The V gene's germline CDR1 is MNHEY and CDR2 SMNVEV (reference sequence). The CDR3 sequence is 19 residues long. The CDR3 DNA is TGTGCCAGCAGTTTAAAGGGACTAGCGGGAGATCTGGCTAAGGACATTCAGTACTTC. Translated: CASSLKGLAGDLAKDIQYF.

The chain uses TRBV6-6 and TRBJ2-5, with D possibly TRBD1 on 6 matching bases. Per germline, CDR1 MNHNY and CDR2 SVGAGI (reference sequence). The V end lost 4 bases, the J end lost 5 bases, and 11 bases lay between the germline ends. The CDR3 contains 13 residues. CDR3 nucleotide sequence: TGTGCCAGCAGTTTTGGACAGCGGGAGACCCAGTACTTC. Residues: CASSFGQRETQYF.

The rearrangement links TRBV27 to TRBJ2-5; 9 bases fit TRBD2. Unmatched junction bases numbered 8, after V lost 2 bases and J lost 4 bases. Germline V CDR1 and CDR2: MNHEY, SMNVEV (reference sequence). The CDR3 spans 16 residues. CDR3 coding DNA: TGTGCCAGCAGTTTACGGGGAATAGCGGGAGTAGAGACCCAGTACTTC. Translating gives CASSLRGIAGVETQYF.

This chain connects TRBV15 to TRBJ2-1, with 12 bases fitting TRBD2. Germline V gene lookup returns CDR1 LNHNV and CDR2 YYDKDF (reference sequence). The CDR3 sequence is 18 residues long. V gave up 1 base and J gave up 5 bases; unmatched junction bases: 9. CDR3 residues: CATSRVSSGRAINNEQFF. The CDR3 DNA reads TGTGCCACCAGCAGAGTTTCTAGCGGGAGGGCCATCAACAATGAGCAGTTCTTC.

The chain has TRBV11-2 and TRBJ2-7, with D tentatively TRBD1 (6 bases). There are 14 residues in the CDR3. Trimming removed 5 bases from V and 0 bases from J, with 11 bases in between. Germline V gives CDR1 SGHAT, CDR2 FQNNGV. This CDR3 is CASSPNRDSYEQYF. Written as DNA, the CDR3 is TGTGCCAGCAGCCCTAACAGGGACTCCTACGAGCAGTACTTC.

The chain employs TRBV10-3 and TRBJ2-7; the D is unclear. V dropped 0 bases and J dropped 2 bases, with 8 bases sitting between them. The CDR3 length is 14 residues. Germline V gives CDR1 ENHRY, CDR2 SYGVKD. The CDR3 loop reads CAISESPFPYEQYF. The CDR3 DNA reads TGTGCCATCAGTGAGTCTCCCTTTCCCTACGAGCAGTACTTC.

This clone was seen only once. The chain uses TRBV29-1 and TRBJ2-1; 8 bases are shared with TRBD2. Germline V gene lookup returns CDR1 SQVTM and CDR2 ANQGSEA. The CDR3 runs to 15 residues. J lost 8 bases, V lost 4 bases, and 13 bases had no gene match. The CDR3 DNA sequence: TGCAGCGTTGGGACTAGCCTCTCAAAGGAGCATGAGCAGTTCTTC. Residues: CSVGTSLSKEHEQFF.

V gene TRBV11-2 combines with J gene TRBJ2-1, with D tentatively TRBD2 (5 bases). Germline CDR1 and CDR2: SGHAT and FQNNGV. The CDR3 loop spans 13 amino acids. V was pared by 5 bases and J by 9 bases, with 14 bases between. CDR3 DNA: TGTGCCAGCAGCCTCAAGCTAGCACGTGAGCAGTTCTTC. It encodes CASSLKLAREQFF.

The chain couples TRBV7-9 to TRBJ2-1; possibly TRBD2 for D (6 bases). The V gene's germline CDR1 is SEHNR and CDR2 FQNEAQ (reference sequence). The CDR3 extends over 12 amino acids. The V end was cut by 8 bases, the J end by 8 bases, with 13 bases between. The CDR3 loop is CASRGGNDEQFF. The CDR3 region has the DNA TGTGCCAGCCGGGGAGGCAACGATGAGCAGTTCTTC.

V usage is TRBV7-9 and J usage is TRBJ1-1, with a possible D match to TRBD1 (5 bases). CDR3 length equals 16 residues. Germline CDR1 SEHNR, CDR2 FQNEAQ (reference sequence). The V and J ends lost 5 bases and 0 bases respectively, with 16 bases between them. CDR3 loop: CASSAPPAGLNTEAFF. Here the CDR3 DNA reads TGTGCCAGCAGCGCACCCCCCGCAGGGCTGAACACTGAAGCTTTCTTT.

The rearrangement uses TRBV2 and TRBJ1-1; D is ambiguous. Looked up from germline, CDR1 is SNHLY and CDR2 is FYNNEI. Trimming removed 2 bases from V and 7 bases from J, with 14 bases in between. The length of the CDR3 is 14 residues. The CDR3 sequence: CASSETGAAYEAFF. In DNA, the CDR3 is TGTGCCAGCAGTGAAACTGGAGCCGCCTATGAAGCTTTCTTT.

This clone was observed a handful of times. The chain is built from TRBV7-2 and TRBJ1-1, with a weak D call TRBD1 (6 bases). Trimming left V 1 base short and J 6 bases short, with 12 bases between. From germline, CDR1 is SGHTA and CDR2 FQGNSA. This CDR3 is built from 14 residues. The CDR3 sequence: CASSLVLGAAEAFF. CDR3 in DNA: TGTGCCAGCAGCTTAGTCCTGGGGGCCGCTGAAGCTTTCTTT.

A note on this clone: Other nucleotide sequences in the sample specify the same CDR3. The chain employs TRBV27 and TRBJ2-1, with no clear D. V was cut by 5 bases and J by 7 bases, with 9 bases left in between. Germline V CDR1 and CDR2: MNHEY, SMNVEV (reference sequence). The CDR3 loop spans 12 amino acids. This CDR3 is CASSPGRNEQFF. The CDR3 coding sequence is TGTGCCAGCAGTCCCGGAAGGAATGAGCAGTTCTTC.

This rearrangement joins TRBV4-1 to TRBJ2-7, with D perhaps TRBD1 (6 bases). The CDR3 has 15 residues. Germline V gene sequence: CDR1 MGHRA, CDR2 YSYEKL. With 4 bases removed from V and 2 bases from J, the gap between germline ends came to 15 bases. The CDR3 DNA follows: TGCGCCAGCAGCCGGGTGTCAGGGGTGCCCTACGAGCAGTACTTC. Residues: CASSRVSGVPYEQYF.

This clone was recorded once. The genes are TRBV27 and TRBJ2-7; 7 bases are a match to TRBD1. V dropped 4 bases and J dropped 7; count of bases not matched to a gene: 7. Germline CDR1 reads MNHEY; CDR2 reads SMNVEV (reference sequence). The CDR3 covers 13 residues. CDR3 coding DNA: TGTGCCAGCAGTTCAGCAGGGGGACGTGAGCAGTACTTC. Protein sequence: CASSSAGGREQYF.

The V call is TRBV28, the J call TRBJ2-3; tentatively, D is TRBD2 (6 bases). Trimming removed 6 bases from V and 6 bases from J, with 13 bases in between. Germline V CDR1 and CDR2: MDHEN, SYDVKM. The CDR3 consists of 13 residues. CDR3 amino acids: CASRWGGVDTQYF. The CDR3 DNA sequence: TGTGCCAGCAGATGGGGAGGAGTCGATACGCAGTATTTT.

This clone was counted only a few times. The gene calls are TRBV27 and TRBJ2-1; D is possibly TRBD2 (5 bases). V gave up 2 bases and J gave up 8 bases, with 13 bases separating them. CDR1 is MNHEY, CDR2 SMNVEV, per germline (reference sequence). This CDR3 contains 14 residues. This CDR3 is CASSLAGLGDEQFF. For the CDR3, the DNA is TGTGCCAGCAGTTTAGCTGGCCTCGGGGATGAGCAGTTCTTC.

V and J are TRBV6-6 and TRBJ2-7; 8 bases line up with TRBD1. The CDR3 is 15 amino acids. V trimming: 6 bases; J trimming: 2 bases; junction bases outside the gene matches: 9. Germline V gene lookup returns CDR1 MNHNY and CDR2 SVGAGI (reference sequence). CDR3: CASSFRQGPAYEQYF. CDR3 sequence (DNA): TGTGCCAGCAGCTTTCGACAGGGGCCGGCCTACGAGCAGTACTTC.

The chain joins TRBV7-9 to TRBJ1-4, with a weak D call TRBD1 (5 bases). Germline V CDR1 and CDR2: SEHNR, FQNEAQ (reference sequence). The CDR3 is 16 amino acids. Trimming took 5 bases from V and 6 from J, leaving 19 bases between them. The CDR3 loop reads CASSPGTEWGYEKLFF. The CDR3 DNA reads TGTGCCAGCAGCCCCGGGACGGAATGGGGGTATGAAAAACTGTTTTTT.

The rearrangement joins TRBV6-1 to TRBJ1-2, with D unresolved. V lost 2 bases to trimming and J lost 8 bases, with 21 bases between them. CDR3 length: 16 residues. Germline V gene sequence: CDR1 MNHNS, CDR2 SASEGT. In DNA form, the CDR3 reads TGTGCCAGCAGTGAAATCGGAGAGATTCTCTCGGAGGGCTACACCTTC. Protein product: CASSEIGEILSEGYTF.

This chain links TRBV7-2 with TRBJ2-7, with 9 bases that match TRBD2. J was trimmed by 6 bases and V by 2 bases; bases with no gene match: 14. The CDR3 spans 17 residues. Germline V CDR1 and CDR2: SGHTA, FQGNSA. The CDR3 region is CASSLRFNAGGPGEQYF. The CDR3 nucleotides read TGTGCCAGCAGCTTAAGGTTCAACGCGGGAGGGCCCGGCGAGCAGTACTTC.

This rearrangement joins TRBV7-8 to TRBJ2-7, with D possibly being TRBD1 (6 bases). V lost 6 bases, J lost 0 bases, and 15 bases lay in between. The CDR3 length is 15 residues. The germline V gene has CDR1 SGHVS and CDR2 FQNEAQ. This CDR3 is CASSWRQGSSYEQYF. The DNA for the CDR3 is TGTGCCAGCAGTTGGAGGCAGGGGAGCTCCTACGAGCAGTACTTC.

The rearrangement joins TRBV27 to TRBJ2-7; D may be TRBD1 (5 bases). V was pared by 0 bases and J by 6 bases, with 15 bases between. This CDR3 region has 15 residues. CDR1 is MNHEY, CDR2 SMNVEV, per germline (reference sequence). The CDR3, as DNA: TGTGCCAGCAGTTTATCGCGGAAGGGGTCTATCGAGCAGTACTTC. Its translation is CASSLSRKGSIEQYF.

The V and J genes are TRBV5-4 and TRBJ1-2, with 9 nucleotides matching TRBD1. CDR3 length: 14 amino acids. CDR1 and CDR2 from the germline V gene are SGHNT and YYREEE (reference sequence). V was pared by 3 bases and J by 4 bases, with 4 bases of the junction left unmatched. CDR3 DNA sequence: TGTGCCAGCAGCTCGGACAGGGGAACCTATGGCTACACCTTC. Protein sequence: CASSSDRGTYGYTF.

The chain combines TRBV27 with TRBJ1-2, with D perhaps matching TRBD1 (5 bases). In germline, CDR1 is MNHEY, CDR2 SMNVEV (reference sequence). Trimming removed 6 bases at V and 0 bases at J, with 23 bases between. The CDR3 loop spans 18 amino acids. This CDR3 is CASSQLPLREGPNYGYTF. CDR3 DNA sequence: TGTGCCAGCAGCCAACTTCCCCTCCGGGAGGGACCTAACTATGGCTACACCTTC.